A selection of T cell receptor beta chains follows, all from one sample in a study of T-cell memory formation after mild COVID-19. TCRdb re-analysed the 5' RACE reads in MiXCR, keeping a single row per CDR3 protein. In the table there are under 300,000 distinct CDR3 sequences, roughly 9.4% of which are singletons. Sequencing was performed on PBMCs or a T cell subset sorted from them (not recorded which). The source is a man between 18 and 35 years old who had mild COVID-19 (a few samples of this study predate the infection). Cell type and time point are not known. CDR3s leave out the opening cysteine and the closing phenylalanine or tryptophan. For some rows the clone size is stated as once, few or many, or as a class when expanded; others skip it.

j_call cdr3_length clone_size v_call cdr3_aa
TRBJ2-2 11 many TRBV9 ASSVVATGELF
TRBJ1-1 14 few TRBV4-3 ASSQDRGTENTEAF
TRBJ2-2 14 NA TRBV6-2/TRBV6-3 ASSRTRVRNTGELF
TRBJ1-5 12 NA TRBV11-2 ASSLEHGNQPQH
TRBJ2-3 12 few TRBV7-9 ASSDSGAGDTQY
TRBJ2-5 10 few TRBV2 ASRQYQETQY
TRBJ1-1 12 few TRBV3-1 ASSQPGTNTEAF
TRBJ2-3 13 few TRBV4-3 ASSQDSSGGDTQY
TRBJ1-5 12 few TRBV20-1 SASLQAFNQPQH
TRBJ1-6 14 NA TRBV5-1 ASSWANRGGNSPLH
TRBJ1-1 13 NA TRBV12-3/TRBV12-4 ASSLGPGTGTEAF
TRBJ2-1 15 NA TRBV7-6 ASSFASGGHSYNEQF
TRBJ1-1 11 few TRBV5-1 ASSFRRISEAF
TRBJ1-5 10 many TRBV20-1 SAREYGQPQH
TRBJ1-6 11 NA TRBV6-6 ASSDRNNSPLH
TRBJ2-7 10 NA TRBV29-1 SVGGNSYEQY